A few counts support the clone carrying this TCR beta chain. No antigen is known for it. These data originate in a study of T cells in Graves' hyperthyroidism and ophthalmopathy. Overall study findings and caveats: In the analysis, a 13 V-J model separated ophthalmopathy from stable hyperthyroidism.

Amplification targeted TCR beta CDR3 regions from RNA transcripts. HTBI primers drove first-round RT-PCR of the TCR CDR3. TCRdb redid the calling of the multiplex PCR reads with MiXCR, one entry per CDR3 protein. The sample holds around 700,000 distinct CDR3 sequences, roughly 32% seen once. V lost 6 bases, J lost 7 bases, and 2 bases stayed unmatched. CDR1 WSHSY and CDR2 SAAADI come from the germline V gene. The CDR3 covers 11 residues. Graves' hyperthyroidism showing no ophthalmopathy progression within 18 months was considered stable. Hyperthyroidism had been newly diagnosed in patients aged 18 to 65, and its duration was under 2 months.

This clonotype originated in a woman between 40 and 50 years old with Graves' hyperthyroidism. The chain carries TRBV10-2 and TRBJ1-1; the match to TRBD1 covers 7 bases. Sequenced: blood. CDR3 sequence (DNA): TGCGCCAGCAGGGGGGACAGTGAAGCTTTCTTT. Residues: CASRGDSEAFF.